This entry lists 18 T cell receptor beta chains sequenced from one sample in a study of blood T cell repertoires in COVID-19. Method: immunoSEQ multiplex PCR; TCRdb's copy keeps in-frame clones and lacks some. This table has approximately 130,000 clones, around 81% appearing once. The specimen was peripheral blood. These receptors originate from a human donor in a cohort sampled during active COVID-19.

The chain joins TRBV5-1 to TRBJ1-2, with D possibly matching TRBD1 (6 bases). The germline V gene has CDR1 SGHRS and CDR2 YFSETQ. This CDR3 is 14 amino acids long. V was pared by 3 bases and J by 6 bases, with 15 bases between. The CDR3 sequence: CASSWTARYDGYTF. The CDR3 DNA follows: TGCGCCAGCAGCTGGACAGCAAGGTATGATGGCTACACCTTC.

The chain uses TRBV5-4 and TRBJ2-7, with D maybe TRBD2 (5 bases). V lost 0 bases and J 6 bases, leaving 13 bases between the germline ends. The CDR3 contains 14 residues. The germline CDR1 and CDR2 sequences are SGHNT and YYREEE (reference sequence). The CDR3 nucleotides are TGTGCCAGCAGCTTGGAGGGCGGCCGGGGCGAGCAGTACTTC. Residues: CASSLEGGRGEQYF.

The rearrangement uses TRBV27 and TRBJ2-7; 9 nucleotides agree with TRBD1. Per the germline V gene, CDR1 is MNHEY and CDR2 is SMNVEV (reference sequence). V gave up 8 bases and J gave up 7 bases; unmatched junction bases: 12. The CDR3 spans 14 residues. The CDR3 nucleotides read TGTGCCAGCCGGCCGGGACAGGGATGGGGAGAGCAGTACTTC. Its translation: CASRPGQGWGEQYF.

The chain carries TRBV28 and TRBJ2-3, with 10 bases identical to TRBD1. The CDR3 loop spans 14 amino acids. The J segment lost 6 bases and the V segment lost 4 bases, leaving 4 bases of the junction unmatched. From germline, CDR1 is MDHEN and CDR2 SYDVKM. The CDR3: CASSSGQGRDTQYF. The CDR3 DNA is TGTGCCAGCAGTTCGGGACAGGGGAGGGATACGCAGTATTTT.

The V and J genes are TRBV28 and TRBJ1-5; 7 bases agree with TRBD1. The CDR3 loop spans 14 amino acids. Germline assignment: CDR1 MDHEN and CDR2 SYDVKM. Trimming took 6 bases from V and 10 from J; bases not matched to a gene: 12. CDR3 loop: CASRFTGVSKPQHF. The DNA of the CDR3 is TGTGCCAGCAGATTCACAGGGGTGTCCAAACCCCAGCATTTT.

Points on this clone: Other DNA sequences within the sample encode an identical CDR3. The chain recombines TRBV2 with TRBJ1-4; TRBD1 aligns across 10 bases. V shed 4 bases, J shed 5 bases, and the junction held 7 bases outside the gene matches. The germline CDR1 and CDR2 sequences are SNHLY and FYNNEI. This CDR3 is 16 amino acids long. The CDR3 DNA follows: TGTGCCAGCAGTGGTCTACCGGGACAGGGGAATGAAAAACTGTTTTTT. Amino acid sequence: CASSGLPGQGNEKLFF.

The gene calls are TRBV5-8 and TRBJ1-5, with a weak D call TRBD1 (6 bases). Trimming removed 1 base at V and 1 base at J, with 9 bases between. The CDR3 consists of 15 residues. CDR1 is SGHTS and CDR2 is YDEGEE in the germline V gene. CDR3 sequence reads: CASSLNGQSNQPQHF. The CDR3 nucleotides are TGTGCCAGCAGCTTGAACGGACAGAGCAATCAGCCCCAGCATTTT.

The rearrangement joins TRBV18 to TRBJ1-2; 12 bases are a match to TRBD1. The length of the CDR3 is 14 residues. With 3 bases clipped from V and 4 bases from J, the junction kept 0 bases outside the gene matches. From germline, CDR1 is KGHSH and CDR2 LQKENI. The CDR3 region has the DNA TGTGCCAGCTCACCGGGACAGGGGGCCTATGGCTACACCTTC. Its protein is CASSPGQGAYGYTF.

This clone turned up a few times. V is TRBV2 and J is TRBJ2-1; 10 bases match TRBD2. Germline V gives CDR1 SNHLY, CDR2 FYNNEI. This CDR3 is built from 14 residues. With V trimmed by 4 bases and J by 9 bases, 6 bases remained unmatched. As DNA, the CDR3 is TGTGCCAGCAGTGTAATAGCGGGGGGAGCTGAGCAGTTCTTC. The encoded protein is CASSVIAGGAEQFF.

The gene calls are TRBV5-6 and TRBJ2-7, with 8 bases aligning to TRBD2. The CDR3 runs 14 residues. Germline-derived CDR1 and CDR2 are SGHDT and YYEEEE. V gave up 4 bases and J gave up 6 bases; unmatched junction bases: 9. CDR3 coding DNA: TGTGCCAGCAGCCGGCCTAGCGGGCTTGGCGAGCAGTACTTC. It encodes CASSRPSGLGEQYF.

The chain carries TRBV7-9 and TRBJ2-7, with D unclear. V lost 1 base and J lost 3, with 4 bases in between. The germline CDR1 and CDR2 sequences are SEHNR and FQNEAQ (reference sequence). This CDR3 has 12 residues. CDR3 DNA: TGTGCCAGCAGCTTAGATTACTACGAGCAGTACTTC. It encodes CASSLDYYEQYF. Looking up the rest from reference TRBV7-9 and TRBJ2-7 gives the full variable domain: DTGVSQNPRHKITKRGQNVTFRCDPISEHNRLYWYRQTLGQGPEFLTYFQNEAQLEKSRLLSDRFSAERPKGSFSTLEIQRTEQGDSAMYLCASSLDYYEQYFGPGTRLTVT.

The chain uses TRBV6-5 and TRBJ1-6; D is possibly TRBD1 (6 bases). Germline V lookup: CDR1 MNHEY, CDR2 SVGAGI. The length of the CDR3 is 14 residues. Trimming removed 4 bases from V and 9 bases from J, with 13 bases in between. This CDR3 reads CASSLQGSVSPLHF. CDR3 coding DNA: TGTGCCAGCAGTTTACAGGGCAGCGTTTCACCCCTCCACTTT.

This clone was seen just once. The V gene is TRBV2, the J gene TRBJ2-7; weak D call: TRBD1 (6 bases). This CDR3 contains 12 residues. Germline CDR1 reads SNHLY; CDR2 reads FYNNEI. The germline V and J ends were trimmed by 6 bases and 0 bases, with 6 bases remaining between them. CDR3 coding DNA: TGTGCCAGCAGGGGGGCCTCCTACGAGCAGTACTTC. Amino acid sequence: CASRGASYEQYF.

This chain uses TRBV4-1 with TRBJ2-5; 8 nucleotides align to TRBD1. The J segment lost 2 bases and the V segment lost 1 base, leaving 6 bases of the junction unmatched. This CDR3 has 16 residues. The germline V gene has CDR1 MGHRA and CDR2 YSYEKL. The CDR3 nucleotides read TGCGCCAGCAGCCAAGTCCGCCGGGACAGGCAAGAGACCCAGTACTTC. Encoded protein: CASSQVRRDRQETQYF.

V and J are TRBV30 and TRBJ1-4; possibly TRBD1 for D (5 bases). V was pared by 3 bases and J by 10 bases, with 18 bases between. This CDR3 is built from 14 residues. Looked up from germline, CDR1 is GTSNPN and CDR2 is SVGIG (reference sequence). This CDR3 is CAWRPPREGAKLFF. CDR3 nucleotide sequence: TGTGCCTGGAGGCCCCCCAGGGAGGGAGCAAAACTGTTTTTT.

The chain links TRBV29-1 to TRBJ2-1; 7 nucleotides line up with TRBD2. CDR1 and CDR2 from the germline V gene are SQVTM and ANQGSEA. This CDR3 has 13 amino acids. The V and J ends lost 3 bases and 3 bases, in that order; junction bases with no gene match: 2. CDR3 in DNA: TGCAGCGTTGAGACGGGGGGCTACAATGAGCAGTTCTTC. Translated: CSVETGGYNEQFF.

This chain joins TRBV3-1 (or the pseudogene TRBV3-2) and TRBJ1-4; 10 nucleotides agree with TRBD1. CDR1 LGHDT and CDR2 YNNKEL come from the germline V gene (reference sequence). The CDR3 is 18 amino acids. J gave up 7 bases and V 1 base, and 12 bases lay outside the gene matches. The CDR3 region has the DNA TGTGCCAGCAGCCAAGCTCTGTTGTCGGGACAGGGGAGTGAAAAACTGTTTTTT. This encodes CASSQALLSGQGSEKLFF.

The gene calls are TRBV7-3 and TRBJ1-3; D unresolved. V lost 0 bases, J lost 3 bases, and 6 bases lay in between. There are 14 residues in the CDR3. From germline, CDR1 is SGHTA and CDR2 FQGTGA. The CDR3 loop reads CASSLTAYGNTIYF. The CDR3 DNA follows: TGTGCCAGCAGCTTAACAGCCTATGGAAACACCATATATTTT.